This TCR beta chain is drawn from a study of cytomegalovirus exposure and HLA in healthy donors. The V gene's germline CDR1 is SNHLY and CDR2 FYNNEI. Trimming at V came to 4 bases and at J to 0 bases, leaving 5 bases not matched to a gene. This CDR3 spans 15 amino acids. This PCR relied on a set of 60 Vbeta primers and 13 Jbeta primers. Assay: immunoSEQ multiplex PCR; the TCRdb copy retains only in-frame clones and omits some. Here the sample spans 200,000 to 250,000 clones, about 80% being singletons. The chain links TRBV2 to TRBJ1-1, with 7 bases aligning to TRBD1. This receptor was identified in a man aged 40-50 years in good health and CMV-seronegative. The specimen was PBMCs. The CDR3 nucleotides are TGTGCCAGCAGTGTCGAGGGGGCCATGAACACTGAAGCTTTCTTT. It translates to CASSVEGAMNTEAFF.